The clone carrying this T cell receptor (delta chain) was seen a few times. Its antigen is unknown. TCRdb's listed protein matches a much larger clone and diverges from this DNA's translation at residue 11, likely through a read error; the protein shown comes from the DNA. This specimen comes from a study of γδ T cells in repeated Plasmodium falciparum infection. Study-level findings and limits: Vdelta2-negative gammadelta repertoires appeared less diverse and less shared in Malian than Australian children.

TRG and TRD sequences were obtained from every sorted gammadelta sample. TCRdb redid the clone calls on the multiplex PCR reads with CATT. The table lists about 57,000 delta-chain clones, around 1.7% of them singletons. The V end lost 2 bases, the J end lost 1 base, and 41 bases lay between the germline ends. The germline CDR1 and CDR2 sequences are TSWWSYY and QGS. The CDR3 is 25 residues long. Bulk repertoires came from Vgamma9/Vdelta2+ or Vdelta2-negative gammadelta T cells flow-sorted from PBMC. The TCR originated in a pool of human donors (malaria-infected and uninfected, not separated). Sequenced material: gamma-delta T cells from blood. The rearrangement joins TRDV1 to TRDJ1; D might be TRDD2 or TRDD3, each matching 8 bases. The CDR3 region has the DNA TGTGCTCTTGGGGAAGGGGACTTCCTACGTGAACCCTGGGGGAAGTCGACCCGAGGCACCGATAAACTCATCTTT. Protein: CALGEGDFLREPWGKSTRGTDKLIF.